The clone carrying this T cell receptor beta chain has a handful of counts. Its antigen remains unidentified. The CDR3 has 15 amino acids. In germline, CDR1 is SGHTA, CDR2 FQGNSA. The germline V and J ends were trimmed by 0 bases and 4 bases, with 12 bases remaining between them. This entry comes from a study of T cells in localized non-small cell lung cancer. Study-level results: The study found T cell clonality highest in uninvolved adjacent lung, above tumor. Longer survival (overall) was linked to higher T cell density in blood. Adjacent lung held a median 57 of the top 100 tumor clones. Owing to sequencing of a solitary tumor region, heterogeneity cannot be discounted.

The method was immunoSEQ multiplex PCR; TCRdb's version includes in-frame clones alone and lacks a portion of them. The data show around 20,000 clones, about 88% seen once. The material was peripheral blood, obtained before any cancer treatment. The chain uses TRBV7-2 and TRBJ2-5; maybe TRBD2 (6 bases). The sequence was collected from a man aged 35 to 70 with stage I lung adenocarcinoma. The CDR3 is CASSLAIVGGETQYF. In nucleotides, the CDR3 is TGTGCCAGCAGCTTAGCAATAGTGGGGGGAGAGACCCAGTACTTC.